This entry features one T cell receptor (beta chain) sequence. Per the original methods: Sequence data from immunoSEQ were junction-only and lacked quality scores; consequently, filtering differed. Clones were read by immunoSEQ multiplex PCR, and TCRdb kept only the in-frame ones, dropping some. The D gene and trimming were derived from the DNA, and the V and J assignments and clone size from that table. The table lists about 2 million clones, around 95% of them singletons. This entry belongs to a study of shared clonotypes between healthy human individuals. Study overall: CD8 memory received one plate per donor, CD8 naive two, CD4 memory three and CD4 naive three.

It was into CD45RA+ naive and CD45RA-negative memory subsets that the CD4+ cells were split. Sample: naive CD4+ T cells sorted from blood. Sample subset: CD45RA+ positively selected. The clonotype originates from a man aged 18 to 29 in good health.

This CDR3 is CASSVAAGTRPNTGELFF. In nucleotides, the CDR3 is TGTGCCAGCAGCGTAGCTGCGGGGACTAGACCCAACACCGGGGAGCTGTTTTTT. This chain connects TRBV9 to TRBJ2-2, with 8 bases lining up with TRBD2. CDR1 is SGDLS and CDR2 is YYNGEE in the germline V gene. The CDR3 length is 18 residues. V trimming: 0 bases; J trimming: 2 bases; junction bases outside the gene matches: 9. The entire variable domain, with the rest obtained from reference TRBV9 and TRBJ2-2, is as follows: DSGVTQTPKHLITATGQRVTLRCSPRSGDLSVYWYQQSLDQGLQFLIQYYNGEERAKGNILERFSAQQFPDLHSELNLSSLELGDSALYFCASSVAAGTRPNTGELFFGEGSRLTVL.